This T cell receptor (beta chain) was found in a study of T cell responses to AZD1222 COVID-19 vaccine. The CDR3 has 14 residues. Germline V CDR1 and CDR2: LNHDA, SQIVND (reference sequence). V shed 5 bases and J 5 bases; nucleotides not matched to a gene: 4. Measured with immunoSEQ multiplex PCR; TCRdb has only the in-frame clones, and not every one. This sample has about 130,000 clones, with roughly 87% found just once. Comment on this clone: The same CDR3 also results from other DNA sequences found in this sample.

This rearrangement joins TRBV19 to TRBJ1-5; TRBD1 matches at 9 bases. Specimen: peripheral blood, collected on day 0 of AZD1222 vaccination. The sequence was obtained from an adult in good health. CDR3 amino acids: CASSLWTGDQPQHF. The CDR3 DNA is TGTGCCAGTAGTCTCTGGACAGGGGATCAGCCCCAGCATTTT. Filled out from reference TRBV19 and TRBJ1-5, the complete variable domain reads DGGITQSPKYLFRKEGQNVTLSCEQNLNHDAMYWYRQDPGQGLRLIYYSQIVNDFQKGDIAEGYSVSREKKESFPLTVTSAQKNPTAFYLCASSLWTGDQPQHFGDGTRLSIL.